The 18 T cell receptor beta chains below come from one sample, sequenced in a study of shared clonotypes between healthy human individuals. TCRdb's copy holds only in-frame clones and misses some; the assay was immunoSEQ multiplex PCR. The sample includes about 340,000 clones, roughly 80% of them seen just once. Sequenced: memory CD4+ T cells sorted from blood. Subset: CD45RA-negative fraction. These receptor sequences come from a man under 40 in good health.

This clone was counted many times. The chain couples TRBV10-1 to TRBJ2-1; no clear D gene. Germline values: CDR1 WNHNN, CDR2 SYGVQD (reference sequence). The ends were cut back, 6 bases at V and 9 bases at J, with 15 bases in the middle. The CDR3 has 13 amino acids. CDR3 sequence: CASSDPPVGEQFF. The CDR3 nucleotides are TGCGCCAGCAGCGACCCCCCCGTGGGTGAGCAGTTCTTC.

The chain recombines TRBV5-1 with TRBJ1-2; D might be TRBD1 (5 bases). Germline loops: CDR1 SGHRS, CDR2 YFSETQ. The CDR3 spans 14 residues. Deletions cut 4 bases from V and 4 bases from J, with 14 bases between. The DNA for the CDR3 is TGCGCCAGCAGCCCGTCGGGACGGACCTATGGCTACACCTTC. Protein product: CASSPSGRTYGYTF.

The chain carries TRBV7-6 and TRBJ2-1; 8 positions match TRBD2. Trimming cost V 6 bases and J 3 bases; bases outside gene matches: 7. This CDR3 has 15 residues. Germline V CDR1 and CDR2: SGHVS, FNYEAQ. The CDR3 region is CASSQLADGYNEQFF. The CDR3 DNA sequence: TGTGCCAGCAGTCAACTAGCGGACGGCTACAATGAGCAGTTCTTC.

The table lists this clone with a count of one. J is TRBJ2-7 and V is TRBV5-1; 9 nucleotides line up with TRBD2. CDR3 size: 15 residues. CDR1 is SGHRS and CDR2 is YFSETQ in the germline V gene. Unmatched junction bases numbered 9, after V lost 2 bases and J lost 6 bases. The CDR3 DNA is TGCGCCAGCAGCTTATATAGCGGGAGTGGTTCCGAGCAGTACTTC. It translates to CASSLYSGSGSEQYF.

The gene calls are TRBV28 and TRBJ1-1; 9 positions match TRBD1. Germline V CDR1 and CDR2: MDHEN, SYDVKM. This CDR3 is built from 17 residues. Unmatched junction bases numbered 11, after V lost 5 bases and J lost 1 base. The CDR3 DNA reads TGTGCCAGCAGTATAACAGGGGGCGAGTTCGGGAACACTGAAGCTTTCTTT. This sequence encodes CASSITGGEFGNTEAFF.

This clone was seen a few times. The gene calls are TRBV19 and TRBJ1-5; the D gene is possibly TRBD1 (5 bases). The CDR3 consists of 11 residues. Germline V CDR1 and CDR2: LNHDA, SQIVND (reference sequence). The germline V and J ends were trimmed by 10 bases and 9 bases, with 13 bases remaining between them. CDR3 sequence: CATGGGTPQHF. In DNA, the CDR3 is TGTGCCACTGGGGGAGGTACGCCCCAGCATTTT.

The chain employs TRBV6-1 and TRBJ2-3, with D perhaps TRBD1 (6 bases). Germline lookup yields CDR1 MNHNS and CDR2 SASEGT. The CDR3 has 15 residues. The germline V and J ends were trimmed by 7 bases and 6 bases, with 20 bases remaining between them. The DNA of the CDR3 is TGTGCCAGCATCCTCGCATCAGGGGCCGGCGATACGCAGTATTTT. Translated, it gives CASILASGAGDTQYF.

The chain couples TRBV25-1 to TRBJ2-5; 8 bases agree with TRBD2. The CDR3 consists of 15 residues. V was pared by 1 base and J by 4 bases, with 5 bases of the junction left unmatched. In germline, CDR1 is MGHDK, CDR2 SYGVNS. CDR3 in DNA: TGTGCCAGCAGTGAATGGAGCGGGAGAATAGAGACCCAGTACTTC. Encoded protein: CASSEWSGRIETQYF. Full variable domain (missing parts from reference TRBV25-1 and TRBJ2-5): EADIYQTPRYLVIGTGKKITLECSQTMGHDKMYWYQQDPGMELHLIHYSYGVNSTEKGDLSSESTVSRIRTEHFPLTLESARPSHTSQYLCASSEWSGRIETQYFGPGTRLLVL.

The genes are TRBV6-6 and TRBJ2-2, with D unclear. The germline V and J ends were trimmed by 6 bases and 4 bases, with 6 bases remaining between them. This CDR3 has 12 amino acids. Germline V lookup: CDR1 MNHNY, CDR2 SVGAGI (reference sequence). The DNA of the CDR3 is TGTGCCAGCAGGGTAGGCACCGGGGAGCTGTTTTTT. This codes for CASRVGTGELFF.

Only one count was recorded for this clone. The CDR3 DNA reads as TGTGCCAGCGGACTCCGGGCCAAAAACATTCAGTACTTC. Its translation: CASGLRAKNIQYF. V and J are TRBV27 and TRBJ2-4; possibly TRBD2 for D (5 bases). The CDR3 is 13 amino acids. The germline CDR1 and CDR2 sequences are MNHEY and SMNVEV (reference sequence). Trimming cost V 8 bases and J 1 base, with 9 bases left between them.

The rearrangement links TRBV28 to TRBJ1-1; D unclear. The germline gives CDR1 MDHEN, CDR2 SYDVKM. CDR3 length: 14 residues. Trimming cost V 6 bases and J 8 bases, with 19 bases left between them. The CDR3 reads CASSARGTTSEAFF. The CDR3 coding sequence is TGTGCCAGCAGCGCTCGTGGAACGACATCCGAAGCTTTCTTT.

This rearrangement joins TRBV28 to TRBJ2-4; no firm D call. There are 14 residues in the CDR3. The germline V gene has CDR1 MDHEN and CDR2 SYDVKM. V was shortened by 3 bases and J by 1 base, with 7 bases between the two germline ends. In nucleotides, the CDR3 is TGTGCCAGCAGTTTCACTATGGCCAAAAACATTCAGTACTTC. It yields the protein CASSFTMAKNIQYF.

The rearrangement links TRBV5-1 to TRBJ1-2; possibly TRBD1 for D (5 bases). The CDR3 runs to 14 residues. Trimming shortened V by 3 bases and J by 2 bases, and 11 bases separated the two germline ends. Per germline, CDR1 SGHRS and CDR2 YFSETQ. The CDR3 region has the DNA TGCGCCAGCAGCTCCGGGGACGGGAACTATGGCTACACCTTC. Residues: CASSSGDGNYGYTF.

The V gene is TRBV7-2, the J gene TRBJ2-7, with D uncertain. Trimming took off 2 bases at V and 9 bases at J, with 17 bases between the two ends. This CDR3 is 14 amino acids long. CDR1 and CDR2 from the germline V gene are SGHTA and FQGNSA. The DNA for the CDR3 is TGTGCCAGCAGCTTATTTCTTACATCCGCCCGGCAGTACTTC. This sequence encodes CASSLFLTSARQYF.

As concerns this clone: Distinct nucleotide sequences in the sample also encode this CDR3. V usage is TRBV5-1 and J usage is TRBJ2-5; 14 bases match TRBD2. Germline V CDR1 and CDR2: SGHRS, YFSETQ. The CDR3 totals 17 residues. The V segment lost 0 bases and the J segment 1 base; nucleotides outside the gene matches: 2. DNA of the CDR3: TGCGCCAGCAGCTTGGGACTAGCGGGGGGGCGCCAAGAGACCCAGTACTTC. Amino acids: CASSLGLAGGRQETQYF.

This chain connects TRBV5-1 to TRBJ1-1, with D maybe TRBD1 (6 bases). V was pared by 4 bases and J by 1 base, with 14 bases between. Germline V CDR1 and CDR2: SGHRS, YFSETQ. CDR3 length: 15 residues. In nucleotides, the CDR3 is TGCGCCAGCAGCGTGAATCAAGGGGGGAACACTGAAGCTTTCTTT. Translating it yields CASSVNQGGNTEAFF.

The chain links TRBV7-2 to TRBJ1-5, with D unresolved. The CDR3 spans 13 residues. V was trimmed by 9 bases and J by 4 bases, leaving 13 bases between them. Per germline, CDR1 SGHTA and CDR2 FQGNSA. CDR3 region: CASSDLLNQPQHF. The CDR3 coding sequence is TGTGCCAGTTCAGACCTCTTGAATCAGCCCCAGCATTTT.

The rearrangement links TRBV27 to TRBJ2-4, with D maybe TRBD2 (7 bases). The CDR3 sequence is 15 residues long. Between the trimmed V and J ends, which lost 0 bases and 5 bases, there was a span of 11 bases. CDR1 is MNHEY, CDR2 SMNVEV, per germline (reference sequence). The CDR3 region is CASSLSRRGQNIQYF. CDR3 sequence (DNA): TGTGCCAGCAGTTTATCGAGGCGGGGGCAAAACATTCAGTACTTC.